Below, 10 T cell receptor beta chains from the same sample are listed, as sequenced in a study of molecular identifiers for immune sequencing clone quantification. One entry per CDR3 protein, called by TCRdb with MiXCR from the PCR reads. The sample has just over 40,000 distinct CDR3 sequences, 24% seen once; the top ten hold approximately 0.89%. Sequencing was carried out using naive CD8+ T cells from blood, with Jurkat cell RNA spiked in. Subset defined: FACS-sorted CD8+CD4-CCR7+CD45RA+ naive T cells. The receptors were sampled from a human donor in good health. Some libraries in this study had Jurkat cell RNA spiked in.

A remark on this clonotype: It may be a read error: a sequence one base away is much more abundant. The V gene is TRBV7-9, the J gene TRBJ2-5, with TRBD2 matching over 8 bases. Germline loops: CDR1 SEHNR, CDR2 FQNEAQ (reference sequence). J gave up 4 bases and V 5 bases, and 9 bases lay outside the gene matches. The CDR3 extends over 15 amino acids. The CDR3 region has the DNA TGTGCCAGCAGCACCCCTCGCGGGGGGCCAGAGACCCAGTACTTC. Its protein product is CASSTPRGGPETQYF.

Ten or more counts support this clonotype. This chain uses TRBV27 with TRBJ2-3; maybe TRBD1 (6 bases). The CDR3 is 18 amino acids. Trimming took 2 bases from V and 0 from J, leaving 18 bases between them. Germline CDR1 and CDR2: MNHEY and SMNVEV (reference sequence). For the CDR3, the DNA is TGTGCCAGCAGTTTAAAAACTGGGGGCCCCACTAGCACAGATACGCAGTATTTT. Translation: CASSLKTGGPTSTDTQYF.

In its sample, this clonotype was seen a few times. The chain uses TRBV20-1 and TRBJ2-3; 8 positions agree with TRBD2. The junction had 13 bases not matched to a gene; V was cut back by 6 bases and J by 2 bases. Looked up from germline, CDR1 is DFQATT and CDR2 is SNEGSKA (reference sequence). There are 16 residues in the CDR3. CDR3 in amino acids: CSAPPGGGRATDTQYF. For the CDR3, the DNA is TGCAGTGCACCCCCGGGGGGGGGGAGGGCCACAGATACGCAGTATTTT.

The CDR3 loop reads CASSPTGNVDSEQFF. For the CDR3, the DNA is TGCGCCAGCAGCCCCACAGGGAATGTCGACAGTGAGCAGTTCTTC. The chain recombines TRBV5-1 with TRBJ2-1, with a tentative D call TRBD1 (6 bases). Germline V gene sequence: CDR1 SGHRS, CDR2 YFSETQ. The CDR3 loop spans 15 amino acids. Trimming cost V 4 bases and J 9 bases, with 20 bases left between them.

The sample holds many counts of this clonotype. V gene TRBV4-1 combines with J gene TRBJ2-5, with D hard to call. The CDR3 runs 11 residues. Germline values: CDR1 MGHRA, CDR2 YSYEKL. V shed 0 bases and J shed 13 bases, with 9 bases lying between them. CDR3 nucleotides: TGCGCCAGCAGCCAAGAGGGGTGGCTGTACTTC. Translation gives CASSQEGWLYF.

This clonotype was observed many times. The chain employs TRBV5-1 and TRBJ1-1, with D unclear. Germline CDR1 SGHRS, CDR2 YFSETQ. The V end lost 4 bases, the J end lost 7 bases, and 17 bases lay between the germline ends. This CDR3 comprises 14 residues. CDR3 loop: CASSPSPSYSEAFF. The CDR3 coding sequence is TGCGCCAGCAGCCCATCGCCCAGCTATAGTGAAGCTTTCTTT.

This clonotype was recorded a few times. The chain recombines TRBV20-1 with TRBJ2-7; D may be TRBD1 or TRBD2 (5 bases each). Looked up from germline, CDR1 is DFQATT and CDR2 is SNEGSKA (reference sequence). This CDR3 contains 15 residues. V was trimmed by 6 bases and J by 0 bases, leaving 18 bases between them. This CDR3 reads CSAQPGGVFSYEQYF. The CDR3 DNA follows: TGCAGTGCCCAACCTGGGGGAGTATTCTCCTACGAGCAGTACTTC.

As regards this clonotype: This sequence may be a read error, since a much larger clone differs from it by one base. The genes are TRBV20-1 and TRBJ2-7; 14 bases agree with TRBD2. This CDR3 is 19 amino acids long. V lost 0 bases, J lost 0 bases, and 10 bases stayed unmatched. Germline CDR1 and CDR2: DFQATT and SNEGSKA (reference sequence). The CDR3 DNA sequence: TGCAGTGCTAGAGACACGGGACTAGCGGGAGTTTTCGTCTCCTACGAGCAGTACTTC. This translates into CSARDTGLAGVFVSYEQYF.

This clonotype came up once. Being one base from a much bigger clone, this may be a read error. This chain links TRBV13 with TRBJ2-1; D is ambiguous. In germline, CDR1 is PRHDT, CDR2 FYEKMQ (reference sequence). The CDR3 has 15 residues. CDR3 protein: CASSTVMSSYNGQFF. DNA of the CDR3: TGTGCCAGCAGCACTGTAATGAGCTCCTACAATGGGCAGTTCTTC.

Ten or more counts support this clonotype. The CDR3 DNA sequence: TGTGCCAGCACCATGGACAACAACTATAATTCACCCCTCCACTTT. This codes for CASTMDNNYNSPLHF. This rearrangement joins TRBV6-2 or TRBV6-3 to TRBJ1-6; tentative D call: TRBD1 (5 bases). This CDR3 has 15 residues. Trimming shortened V by 7 bases and J by 3 bases, and 13 bases separated the two germline ends. Germline loops: CDR1 MNHEY, CDR2 SVGEGT.